This TCR beta chain was captured by sequencing in a study of regulatory T cells in long-lasting Graves disease. Regarding time point: newly diagnosed GD, antithyroid drugs for less than 3 months. Extracted RNA from PBMCs served as the source of the TCR library. In germline, CDR1 is SGHDT, CDR2 YYEEEE. The CDR3 extends over 12 amino acids. V lost 5 bases and J lost 13, with 16 bases in between. A remark on this clonotype: This sequence may be a read error, since a much larger clone differs from it by one base.

Arm-PCR with iRepertoire HTBI primers amplified the CDR3 regions for these TCR beta libraries. In the source study's methods: Across all samples, more than 60 TRBV segments and roughly 14 TRBJ segments were identified. In TCRdb, the multiplex PCR reads were re-called with MiXCR into one record per CDR3 protein. These V and J calls rely on TCRdb rather than the paper's analysis. The sample holds about 440,000 distinct CDR3 sequences; over 15% are singletons and the top ten take 23%. This sample was also put to use in a study of T cells in Graves' hyperthyroidism and ophthalmopathy. That paper notes: The HTBI primer set served for first-round RT-PCR of the TCR CDR3.

V and J are TRBV5-6 and TRBJ2-4, with D possibly matching TRBD2 (6 bases). Sequenced here: peripheral blood mononuclear cells (PBMCs), sampled at new diagnosis, from a patient treated with antithyroid drugs. This receptor was identified in a woman between 18 and 29 years old with Graves disease. CDR3 sequence: CASRGLTNEQYF. The CDR3 coding sequence is TGTGCCAGCAGGGGACTTACCAATGAGCAGTACTTC. The full variable domain, rest sourced from reference TRBV5-6 and TRBJ2-4, is DAGVTQSPTHLIKTRGQQVTLRCSPKSGHDTVSWYQQALGQGPQFIFQYYEEEERQRGNFPDRFSGHQFPNYSSELNVNALLLGDSALYLCASRGLTNEQYFGAGTRLSVL.